This T cell receptor beta chain was sequenced during a study of beta chain features in type 1 diabetes. Across the study: There were approximately 100,000,000 sorted cells examined across all samples.

There was one heparinised blood draw per donor, averaging roughly 0.12 L. CD4+ naive, central memory, regulatory and stem cell-like memory subsets were isolated by sorting on CD45RO/CCR7/CD25/CD127/CD95/CD27. The isolated RNA, all of it, was reverse transcribed, so expressed TCRB transcripts were what got sequenced. TCRdb's table, derived via immunoSEQ multiplex PCR, lists solely in-frame clones and lacks some. The repertoire includes around 250,000 clones, roughly 14% of them detected once, and 0.026% sits in the top ten. Regarding the study as a whole: Within the patient group, naive, central memory and Treg TCRB repertoires appeared more similar to each other than within healthy donors.

J lost 9 bases, V lost 3 bases, and 11 bases had no gene match. From germline, CDR1 is KGHSH and CDR2 LQKENI. The CDR3 is 16 amino acids. Concerning this clone: The antigen is unknown.

This sequence was found in a woman aged 35 to 49 in good health. The V and J genes are TRBV18 and TRBJ1-6; the match to TRBD1 covers 7 bases. Sample: naive CD4+ T cells from blood. DNA for the CDR3: TGTGCCAGCTCACCCCTGACAGGGACTGAGGGTTCACCCCTCCACTTT. Residues: CASSPLTGTEGSPLHF.